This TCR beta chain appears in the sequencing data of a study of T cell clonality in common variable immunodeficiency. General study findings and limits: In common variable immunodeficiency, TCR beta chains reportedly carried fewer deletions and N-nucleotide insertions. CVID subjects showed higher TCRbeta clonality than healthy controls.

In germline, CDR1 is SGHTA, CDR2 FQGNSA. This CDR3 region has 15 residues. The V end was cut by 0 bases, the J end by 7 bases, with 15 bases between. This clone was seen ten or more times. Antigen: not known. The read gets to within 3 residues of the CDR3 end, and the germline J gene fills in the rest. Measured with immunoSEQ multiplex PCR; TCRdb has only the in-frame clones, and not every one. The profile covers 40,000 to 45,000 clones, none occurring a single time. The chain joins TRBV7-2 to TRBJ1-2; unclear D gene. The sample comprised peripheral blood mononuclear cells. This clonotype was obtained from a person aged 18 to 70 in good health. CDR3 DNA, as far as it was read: TGTGCCAGCAGCTTAGCAGCAGGTCTTCTTCCTGGC. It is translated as CASSLAAGLLPG. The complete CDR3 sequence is CASSLAAGLLPGYTF.